Sequencing of this TCR beta chain was carried out in a study of blood T cell repertoires in COVID-19. Study at large: Nucleic acid was either cDNA or gDNA, and it came from T cells, B-cell-depleted T cells, or PBMCs.

In the study's own analysis: Nucleated cell number was recorded as an estimate derived from reference gene primer amplification. Method: immunoSEQ multiplex PCR; TCRdb's copy keeps in-frame clones and lacks some. D and trimming come from the DNA, and the V and J calls and clone size come from that table. Of fewer than 150,000 clones in the sample, 88% were seen once. The CDR3 length is 15 residues. Germline V gives CDR1 MNHEY, CDR2 SVGAGI. The V end lost 0 bases, the J end lost 0 bases, and 8 bases lay between the germline ends. The sequenced sample was peripheral blood. The sequence came from a man between 50 and 59 years old with active or convalescent COVID-19. The V gene is TRBV6-5, the J gene TRBJ1-1; D unclear. The CDR3 is CASSYSPGMNTEAFF. CDR3 in DNA: TGTGCCAGCAGTTACTCTCCAGGTATGAACACTGAAGCTTTCTTT.